This T cell receptor (beta chain) was sequenced for a study of blood T cell repertoires in COVID-19 (dated by TCRdb to the early 2020s). About the study as a whole: The collaborator samples originated in the United States, Italy and Spain and spanned the acute and convalescent phases of COVID-19. The prospective study material was composed of cDNA or gDNA derived from T cells, B-cell-depleted T cells, or PBMCs. Samples were obtained from the ongoing ImmuneRACE study (first 160 participants) and from over a thousand subjects provided by 6 global collaborators. Where HLA class I and class II types were available, the types were taken from metadata supplied by the sample provider, not from assay-based typing. The sample metadata nearly always contained a de-identified subject ID, COVID-19 status, age in years and sex. The repertoires were released in a freely available public database intended as a resource for research on the immune response to SARS-CoV-2. Subjects who had been exposed to COVID-19, were actively infected with it, or had recovered from it provided the deeply sampled blood TCRbeta repertoires that made up the dataset.

The immunoSEQ Assay, a bias-controlled multiplex PCR, was used to amplify TCRbeta CDR3 regions from genomic DNA. Regarding the original processing steps: The number of nucleated cells in each sample was estimated by amplification of reference gene primers within the assay. To quantify the absolute abundance of each unique TCRbeta CDR3 rearrangement, sequence reads were collapsed and filtered. For each sample, productive Simpson clonality was calculated as the square root of Simpson's diversity index over productive rearrangements. TCRdb took this table from immuneACCESS and kept in-frame rearrangements with V and J called. Such tables lack part of the clones; where checked against another copy, unresolved V genes explain under half of the gap, and the rest is unexplained. D and trimming come from the DNA, and the V and J calls and clone size come from that table. For this sample there are around 220,000 clones; 88% appear just once. 2.1% of the sample is held by the ten biggest clonotypes.

Another Seattle source contributed samples from volunteer blood donors who had recovered from COVID-19. The collaborating institutions used their own protocols to collect whole blood in K2EDTA tubes. For TCRbeta analysis, collaborators shipped samples as frozen whole blood, isolated PBMCs, or DNA extracted from either of those sample types. Trimming takes 6 bases off V and 12 bases off J; junction bases not matched to a gene: 7. Sequences SNHLY (CDR1) and FYNNEI (CDR2) are obtained from the germline V gene. Including the terminal cysteine and phenylalanine, the CDR3 comprises 12 residues. This entry keeps only the CDR3 DNA: 36 bases, framed from base 1. As to this clone: There is no known antigen for this receptor. Base qualities are not at hand, and no much larger clone is one base apart.

General findings and caveats noted by the study authors: Clinical and demographic metadata were provided uncurated, with the amount varying by source and participant.

The sequence derives from a woman aged 40 to 50 who had recovered from COVID-19. The sequence links TRBV2 to TRBJ1-4, with 7 bases in between that match TRBD1. Sample: peripheral blood. Read as DNA, the sequence is TGTGCCAGCAGGCGAGAAGACAGGGAACTGTTTTTT. It translates as CASRREDRELFF.